The 2 T cell receptor beta chains reported below all come from one sample, sequenced in a study of response to subunit inactivated influenza vaccine. TCRdb ran MiXCR on the RT-PCR reads and lists one entry per CDR3 protein. The data show about 540,000 distinct CDR3 sequences, under 30% seen once. These records were also assigned to another study, of T cells expressing NK-cell markers. In that study: TCR beta cDNA was made by 5'RACE template switching with UMIs.

The specimen was CD4+ T cells sorted from PBMCs, collected 11 to 12 days after vaccination. Source of these receptors: a man aged 50-59 years who received an inactivated influenza vaccine.

This clonotype came up a few times. The rearrangement links TRBV11-2 to TRBJ2-3, with 13 nucleotides matching TRBD2. The CDR3 has 18 amino acids. The ends lost 1 base at V and 4 bases at J; junction bases unmatched: 8. The germline CDR1 and CDR2 sequences are SGHAT and FQNNGV. CDR3 sequence (DNA): TGTGCCAGCAGCTTAGTGTGGACTAGCGGGAGTCGGGCAGATACGCAGTATTTT. As protein: CASSLVWTSGSRADTQYF.

This chain connects TRBV5-1 to TRBJ2-1, with D possibly being TRBD1 (7 bases). With 1 base removed from V and 6 bases from J, the gap between germline ends came to 14 bases. There are 15 residues in the CDR3. Per the germline V gene, CDR1 is SGHRS and CDR2 is YFSETQ. CDR3 sequence: CASSLQGGGLNEQFF. The CDR3 DNA follows: TGCGCCAGCAGCTTGCAGGGGGGAGGACTCAATGAGCAGTTCTTC. The full variable domain, with the rest looked up from reference TRBV5-1 and TRBJ2-1, is KAGVTQTPRYLIKTRGQQVTLSCSPISGHRSVSWYQQTPGQGLQFLFEYFSETQRNKGNFPGRFSGRQFSNSRSEMNVSTLELGDSALYLCASSLQGGGLNEQFFGPGTRLTVL.